Listed here is a single T cell receptor beta chain. The antigen remains unidentified. This record belongs to a study of cytomegalovirus exposure and HLA in healthy donors. Both 60 Vbeta primers and 13 Jbeta primers went into the PCR. Assay used: immunoSEQ multiplex PCR; TCRdb lists only in-frame clones, some missing. The sample includes 90,000 to 120,000 clones, about 81% seen only once; the top ten take roughly 2.6%. CDR1 LGHNT and CDR2 FRNRAP come from the germline V gene. Trimming removed 6 bases from V and 3 bases from J; junction bases left unmatched: 22. CDR3 length: 20 residues. Broader study findings: A missense DCLRE1C variant was associated with V- and J-gene trimming of TCR beta chains in a later analysis, and an independent cohort replicated the association. In vitro assays verified that a few CMV-associated chains recognized CMV antigens specifically. Earlier results showed most TCR beta V segments being productive about 87% or about 30% of the time.

This chain links TRBV12-5 with TRBJ1-5; 8 bases map to TRBD1. The sequence came from a man aged 30-40 years in good health and CMV-seropositive. The specimen sequenced was PBMCs. DNA for the CDR3: TGTGCTAGTGGAGCCGACTTATTTAGACCGGGACAGGAGTCCAATCAGCCCCAGCATTTT. Translation gives CASGADLFRPGQESNQPQHF. Based on the CDR3 plus reference TRBV12-5 and TRBJ1-5, the full variable domain is DARVTQTPRHKVTEMGQEVTMRCQPILGHNTVFWYRQTMMQGLELLAYFRNRAPLDDSGMPKDRFSAEMPDATLATLKIQPSEPRDSAVYFCASGADLFRPGQESNQPQHFGDGTRLSIL.